These 13 T cell receptor beta chains were all obtained from the same sample, sequenced in a study of T cell repertoires in cytomegalovirus infection. TCRdb re-derived calls from the reads in MiXCR, one entry per CDR3 protein. The sample includes about 260,000 distinct CDR3 sequences, 8% to 9.5% of them seen just once. Sample: PBMCs. Receptor source: a human donor in good health (CMV status not recorded). Some clones in this sample may be carry-over from other donors' samples.

The sample holds one count of this clonotype. The chain recombines TRBV4-3 with TRBJ2-1, with D possibly TRBD1 on 7 matching bases. With 0 bases removed from V and 13 bases from J, the gap between germline ends came to 16 bases. The CDR3 extends over 14 amino acids. Germline CDR1 reads LGHNA; CDR2 reads YSLEER. CDR3: CASSQERGGTEQFF. CDR3 nucleotide sequence: TGCGCCAGCAGCCAAGAACGGGGCGGGACAGAACAGTTCTTC.

In this sample, this clonotype turned up a few times. V and J are TRBV28 and TRBJ2-7; D is undetermined. Per the germline V gene, CDR1 is MDHEN and CDR2 is SYDVKM. The CDR3 covers 12 residues. The V end lost 5 bases, the J end lost 6 bases, and 11 bases lay between the germline ends. CDR3 amino acids: CASSTHKSEQYF. Here the CDR3 DNA reads TGTGCCAGCAGTACCCACAAATCCGAGCAGTACTTC. Based on the CDR3 plus reference TRBV28 and TRBJ2-7, the full variable domain is DVKVTQSSRYLVKRTGEKVFLECVQDMDHENMFWYRQDPGLGLRLIYFSYDVKMKEKGDIPEGYSVSREKKERFSLILESASTNQTSMYLCASSTHKSEQYFGPGTRLTVT.

The V call is TRBV18, the J call TRBJ2-7; D is undetermined. Germline V gene sequence: CDR1 KGHSH, CDR2 LQKENI. CDR3 size: 14 residues. The germline V and J ends were trimmed by 5 bases and 1 base, with 12 bases remaining between them. The CDR3 loop is CASSTVKGSYEQYF. DNA for the CDR3: TGTGCCAGCTCAACCGTGAAGGGATCCTACGAGCAGTACTTC.

This clonotype has ten or more counts. J is TRBJ1-5 and V is TRBV7-2; possibly TRBD1 for D (5 bases). Germline V gives CDR1 SGHTA, CDR2 FQGNSA. The CDR3 runs 15 residues. V lost 5 bases and J 4 bases, leaving 15 bases between the germline ends. CDR3 sequence: CASSLARGENQPQHF. The CDR3 coding sequence is TGTGCCAGCAGCCTGGCGCGGGGGGAGAATCAGCCCCAGCATTTT.

This clonotype was found many times. CDR3 protein: CASSSQGRGGELFF. In nucleotides, the CDR3 is TGTGCCAGCAGCTCCCAGGGGAGGGGCGGGGAGCTGTTTTTT. The chain combines TRBV7-2 with TRBJ2-2, with a weak D call TRBD2 (7 bases). CDR3 length: 14 amino acids. Trimming cost V 4 bases and J 7 bases, with 13 bases left between them. Germline V gene sequence: CDR1 SGHTA, CDR2 FQGNSA. The full variable domain, in which reference TRBV7-2 and TRBJ2-2 provide the parts outside the CDR3, is GAGVSQSPSNKVTEKGKDVELRCDPISGHTALYWYRQSLGQGLEFLIYFQGNSAPDKSGLPSDRFSAERTGGSVSTLTIQRTQQEDSAVYLCASSSQGRGGELFFGEGSRLTVL.

This clonotype appeared many times. The chain recombines TRBV28 with TRBJ1-2; D not resolved. This CDR3 has 12 amino acids. V was shortened by 5 bases and J by 8 bases, with 12 bases between the two germline ends. CDR1 is MDHEN and CDR2 is SYDVKM in the germline V gene. Here the CDR3 reads CASSREGWGYTF. The CDR3 DNA sequence: TGTGCCAGCAGTCGGGAAGGATGGGGCTACACCTTC.

There are many counts of this clonotype. V is TRBV6-6 and J is TRBJ1-5; TRBD1 matches at 7 bases. CDR3 size: 18 residues. The J segment lost 2 bases and the V segment lost 6 bases, leaving 16 bases of the junction unmatched. Germline lookup yields CDR1 MNHNY and CDR2 SVGAGI (reference sequence). The CDR3 is CASRKNEGAHEGNQPQHF. The CDR3 nucleotides read TGTGCCAGCAGGAAAAACGAGGGGGCACACGAGGGCAATCAGCCCCAGCATTTT.

The chain has TRBV5-1 and TRBJ2-7; D not certain. V lost 2 bases and J lost 6, with 9 bases in between. The germline V gene has CDR1 SGHRS and CDR2 YFSETQ. The CDR3 is 12 amino acids. This CDR3 reads CASSLQPSEQYF. CDR3 in DNA: TGCGCCAGCAGCTTACAGCCATCCGAGCAGTACTTC.

At least ten counts were recorded for this clonotype. The chain couples TRBV7-2 to TRBJ1-1; 7 bases agree with TRBD1. The CDR3 runs to 15 residues. The ends lost 4 bases at V and 4 bases at J; junction bases unmatched: 9. In germline, CDR1 is SGHTA, CDR2 FQGNSA. CDR3 region: CASSSGTVGLTEAFF. The CDR3 DNA is TGTGCCAGCAGCTCCGGGACAGTGGGGCTCACTGAAGCTTTCTTT.

This sequence joins TRBV5-1 and TRBJ2-7; perhaps TRBD2 as D (6 bases). There are 15 residues in the CDR3. V was shortened by 4 bases and J by 5 bases, with 19 bases between the two germline ends. Germline V CDR1 and CDR2: SGHRS, YFSETQ. CDR3 DNA: TGCGCCAGCAGCGTACGAGAGACTAGGGGAAACGAGCAGTACTTC. Residues: CASSVRETRGNEQYF.

This clonotype was found many times. The chain combines TRBV20-1 with TRBJ2-7, with TRBD1 matching over 7 bases. Germline V gene data show CDR1 as DFQATT and CDR2 as SNEGSKA (reference sequence). J gave up 2 bases and V 5 bases, and 24 bases lay outside the gene matches. CDR3 length equals 19 residues. The CDR3 reads CSAALPGQKIQGSAYEQYF. The CDR3 DNA reads as TGCAGTGCTGCCCTCCCGGGACAGAAAATCCAAGGGAGCGCCTACGAGCAGTACTTC.

This clonotype has at least ten counts. The rearrangement uses TRBV7-2 and TRBJ2-1, with 11 bases lining up with TRBD1. The junction had 8 bases not matched to a gene; V was cut back by 5 bases and J by 8 bases. Germline V gives CDR1 SGHTA, CDR2 FQGNSA. The length of the CDR3 is 15 residues. For the CDR3, the DNA is TGTGCCAGCAGCCAGGACAGGGGGCTTTCGGATGAGCAGTTCTTC. This codes for CASSQDRGLSDEQFF.

The table lists this clonotype with many counts. V usage is TRBV7-2 and J usage is TRBJ1-1, with D uncertain. Trimming pared 0 bases from V and 7 bases from J, leaving 6 bases between. Germline V gene sequence: CDR1 SGHTA, CDR2 FQGNSA. The CDR3 is 12 amino acids. The CDR3 protein is CASSLARIEAFF. CDR3 nucleotide sequence: TGTGCCAGCAGCTTAGCCCGGATTGAAGCTTTCTTT.